These 20 T cell receptor beta chains came from one sample sequenced in a study of blood T cell repertoires in COVID-19. The data were produced by immunoSEQ multiplex PCR, yet TCRdb's version contains in-frame clones alone and is incomplete. Here the sample spans roughly 260,000 clones, roughly 86% being singletons. Material: PBMCs or T cells enriched from blood (not recorded which). The receptors originated from a woman aged 18-30 years who had recovered from COVID-19.

This sequence joins TRBV7-8 and TRBJ2-7; 13 nucleotides match TRBD2. The CDR3 has 13 residues. Germline V gene lookup returns CDR1 SGHVS and CDR2 FQNEAQ. The V and J ends lost 9 bases and 2 bases, in that order; junction bases with no gene match: 1. The CDR3: CASGLAGAYEQYF. The CDR3 region has the DNA TGTGCCAGTGGACTAGCGGGAGCCTACGAGCAGTACTTC.

CDR3 protein: CASSPSSDRPYGYTF. The DNA for the CDR3 is TGTGCCAGCTCACCATCGAGCGACAGGCCCTATGGCTACACCTTC. The chain couples TRBV18 to TRBJ1-2; D is perhaps TRBD1 (6 bases). V shed 2 bases and J shed 4 bases, with 14 bases lying between them. The CDR3 sequence is 15 residues long. Germline values: CDR1 KGHSH, CDR2 LQKENI.

J is TRBJ1-1 and V is TRBV28; 7 positions agree with TRBD1. Germline V gene lookup returns CDR1 MDHEN and CDR2 SYDVKM. The CDR3 spans 15 residues. V shed 6 bases, J shed 1 base, and the junction held 8 bases outside the gene matches. The DNA for the CDR3 is TGTGCCAGCAGAATTCTTCGACAGGGGAACACTGAAGCTTTCTTT. The encoded protein is CASRILRQGNTEAFF.

As regards this clone: Additional DNA sequences in this sample encode the identical CDR3. The chain has TRBV2 and TRBJ1-5, with TRBD1 identical over 10 bases. Germline V gene lookup returns CDR1 SNHLY and CDR2 FYNNEI. This CDR3 spans 14 amino acids. With V trimmed by 6 bases and J by 2 bases, 1 base remained unmatched. The CDR3 DNA sequence: TGTGCCAGCAGCGGGACAGGGGGCAATCAGCCCCAGCATTTT. It specifies CASSGTGGNQPQHF.

This rearrangement joins TRBV9 to TRBJ2-7, with 7 bases aligning to TRBD2. The CDR3 runs to 15 residues. CDR1 is SGDLS and CDR2 is YYNGEE in the germline V gene. The ends lost 2 bases at V and 2 bases at J; junction bases unmatched: 7. Here the CDR3 reads CASSVTSSFTYEQYF. The CDR3 DNA reads TGTGCCAGCAGCGTGACTAGCTCCTTCACCTACGAGCAGTACTTC.

The chain links TRBV29-1 to TRBJ1-1, with no clear D. Per the germline V gene, CDR1 is SQVTM and CDR2 is ANQGSEA. There are 13 residues in the CDR3. Trimming shortened V by 5 bases and J by 4 bases, and 14 bases separated the two germline ends. The CDR3: CSVSGAEGTEAFF. DNA of the CDR3: TGCAGCGTTTCCGGAGCGGAGGGCACTGAAGCTTTCTTT.

The chain couples TRBV28 to TRBJ1-4; D unresolved. Trimming cost V 5 bases and J 9 bases, with 10 bases left between them. CDR1 is MDHEN and CDR2 is SYDVKM in the germline V gene. The CDR3 is made up of 12 amino acids. The DNA of the CDR3 is TGTGCCAGCAGTCCGGACGGGAAAAAACTGTTTTTT. Translated: CASSPDGKKLFF.

The rearrangement uses TRBV7-2 and TRBJ2-3, with 13 nucleotides matching TRBD2. CDR3 length equals 16 residues. V shed 6 bases and J 5 bases; nucleotides not matched to a gene: 8. CDR1 is SGHTA and CDR2 is FQGNSA in the germline V gene. The CDR3 is CASRVRTSGSLDTQYF. The CDR3 DNA follows: TGTGCCAGCAGGGTTAGGACTAGCGGGAGTTTAGATACGCAGTATTTT. The complete variable domain, with remaining parts taken from reference TRBV7-2 and TRBJ2-3, reads GAGVSQSPSNKVTEKGKDVELRCDPISGHTALYWYRQSLGQGLEFLIYFQGNSAPDKSGLPSDRFSAERTGGSVSTLTIQRTQQEDSAVYLCASRVRTSGSLDTQYFGPGTRLTVL.

CDR3 DNA sequence: TGTGCCAGTAGTATGGCCGGGACAGCAAGCTACGAGCAGTACTTC. Protein product: CASSMAGTASYEQYF. The genes are TRBV19 and TRBJ2-7; 7 nucleotides match TRBD1. CDR3 size: 15 residues. Germline CDR1 LNHDA, CDR2 SQIVND (reference sequence). V was clipped by 3 bases and J by 3 bases; unmatched bases: 8.

V usage is TRBV7-9 and J usage is TRBJ1-1; D uncertain. CDR1 and CDR2 from the germline V gene are SEHNR and FQNEAQ (reference sequence). CDR3 length: 14 amino acids. V was clipped by 1 base and J by 4 bases, with 10 bases between them. The CDR3 coding sequence is TGTGCCAGCAGCTTAGACTCCCGGGGCACTGAAGCTTTCTTT. This codes for CASSLDSRGTEAFF.

This clone appeared a single time. This CDR3 reads CSVEETGYGYTF. In DNA, the CDR3 is TGCAGCGTTGAAGAGACAGGGTATGGCTACACCTTC. The V call is TRBV29-1, the J call TRBJ1-2; 7 positions agree with TRBD1. V shed 0 bases and J 5 bases; nucleotides not matched to a gene: 0. Germline-derived CDR1 and CDR2 are SQVTM and ANQGSEA. There are 12 residues in the CDR3.

This clone was seen just once. The chain uses TRBV7-2 and TRBJ1-1; D ambiguous. This CDR3 comprises 15 residues. Germline V gene lookup returns CDR1 SGHTA and CDR2 FQGNSA. The V end lost 3 bases, the J end lost 3 bases, and 14 bases lay between the germline ends. The CDR3 loop reads CASSFTEAVYTEAFF. As DNA, the CDR3 is TGTGCCAGCAGCTTCACGGAGGCGGTTTACACTGAAGCTTTCTTT.

The chain links TRBV5-1 to TRBJ1-1, with D unresolved. The CDR3 has 14 residues. Germline V CDR1 and CDR2: SGHRS, YFSETQ. V lost 0 bases and J 0 bases, leaving 6 bases between the germline ends. The CDR3 reads CASSLGQVNTEAFF. CDR3 DNA: TGCGCCAGCAGCTTGGGGCAGGTGAACACTGAAGCTTTCTTT.

This rearrangement joins TRBV11-2 to TRBJ1-1; 7 positions match TRBD1. V trimming: 0 bases; J trimming: 2 bases; junction bases outside the gene matches: 6. The CDR3 is made up of 16 amino acids. The V gene's germline CDR1 is SGHAT and CDR2 FQNNGV. CDR3 coding DNA: TGTGCCAGCAGCTTAGAAACGGGACAGACAAACACTGAAGCTTTCTTT. Its translation is CASSLETGQTNTEAFF.

V gene TRBV7-8 combines with J gene TRBJ1-5; 7 bases align to TRBD1. The CDR3 loop spans 17 amino acids. The V gene's germline CDR1 is SGHVS and CDR2 FQNEAQ. V dropped 5 bases and J dropped 0; count of bases not matched to a gene: 10. The CDR3 is CASSPFRRGNSNQPQHF. CDR3 nucleotide sequence: TGTGCCAGCAGCCCCTTTCGCAGGGGGAATAGCAATCAGCCCCAGCATTTT.

J is TRBJ2-7 and V is TRBV19; 9 positions match TRBD1. The germline gives CDR1 LNHDA, CDR2 SQIVND (reference sequence). Losses at the gene ends were 5 bases for V and 3 bases for J; bases not matched to a gene: 8. The CDR3 extends over 15 amino acids. The CDR3 protein is CASSAAPGQGYEQYF. In DNA, the CDR3 is TGTGCCAGTAGTGCCGCCCCGGGACAGGGCTACGAGCAGTACTTC.

The CDR3 loop is CASSQDGGLGNQPQHF. The CDR3 DNA reads as TGCGCCAGCAGCCAAGACGGGGGGCTCGGGAATCAGCCCCAGCATTTT. The chain combines TRBV4-1 with TRBJ1-5; a possible D gene is TRBD1 (6 bases). Germline CDR1 MGHRA, CDR2 YSYEKL. Between the trimmed V and J ends, which lost 0 bases and 4 bases, there was a span of 13 bases. This CDR3 is built from 16 residues.

This chain uses TRBV7-2 with TRBJ1-5; TRBD1 agrees at 7 bases. V gave up 5 bases and J gave up 2 bases; unmatched junction bases: 9. The CDR3 has 16 residues. The V gene's germline CDR1 is SGHTA and CDR2 FQGNSA. The CDR3 reads CASSPPGGTGNQPQHF. Here the CDR3 DNA reads TGTGCCAGCAGCCCACCAGGGGGGACGGGCAATCAGCCCCAGCATTTT.

This rearrangement joins TRBV5-1 to TRBJ2-7, with 10 bases that match TRBD1. CDR1 SGHRS and CDR2 YFSETQ come from the germline V gene. With 4 bases clipped from V and 5 bases from J, the junction kept 6 bases outside the gene matches. This CDR3 has 14 residues. The DNA of the CDR3 is TGCGCCAGCAGCATTGGACAGGGGGTCCACGAGCAGTACTTC. Translation: CASSIGQGVHEQYF.

The chain uses TRBV12-3 or TRBV12-4 and TRBJ1-1, with 7 bases lining up with TRBD1. This CDR3 has 13 residues. Losses at the gene ends were 6 bases for V and 3 bases for J; bases not matched to a gene: 4. The CDR3 reads CASSPGGHTEAFF. The CDR3, as DNA: TGTGCCAGCAGCCCAGGGGGTCACACTGAAGCTTTCTTT.